This TCR beta chain was found in a study of T cells in Graves' hyperthyroidism and ophthalmopathy. Study outcomes and limitations: Most expanded thyroid clonotypes above 0.001 also appeared in blood. Separating ophthalmopathy from stable hyperthyroidism was achieved by a 13 V-J model.

This clonotype was seen repeatedly, ten times or more. Its antigen is still unknown. No progression to ophthalmopathy during 18 months of follow-up defined stable disease. Out of over 7.5 ml of fresh peripheral blood came the PBMCs. Amplification yielded TCR beta CDR3 regions, with RNA transcripts as the source. An initial round of RT-PCR targeting the TCR CDR3 relied on the HTBI primer set. TCRdb analysed the multiplex PCR reads with MiXCR anew, one entry per CDR3 protein. The table records around 450,000 distinct CDR3 sequences, about 13% of them present only once. This CDR3 spans 13 amino acids. Germline V CDR1 and CDR2: MDHEN, SYDVKM. Deletions cut 2 bases from V and 13 bases from J, with 17 bases between.

The chain has TRBV28 and TRBJ1-1; D unresolved. This clonotype originated in a woman under 30 with Graves' hyperthyroidism. Source material: blood. CDR3 in DNA: TGTGCCAGCAGTTTACGAATAGGAGAGTGGGATTTCTTT. It translates to CASSLRIGEWDFF.